This passage covers 22 T cell receptor beta chains from one sample sequenced in a study of cytotoxic CD8 clonotypes in ibrutinib-treated CLL. This table comes from immunoSEQ multiplex PCR, and its TCRdb copy is limited to in-frame clones, with some not included. The sample has approximately 190,000 clones, roughly 73% seen once. Sequenced material: PBMCs, taken after 12 months of ibrutinib treatment. These TCRs come from a human donor with chronic lymphocytic leukemia.

The rearrangement links TRBV7-9 to TRBJ1-2; 7 positions agree with TRBD1. This CDR3 comprises 14 residues. Germline V gene data show CDR1 as SEHNR and CDR2 as FQNEAQ (reference sequence). Germline trimming cut 4 bases from V and 5 bases from J; bases unmatched to any gene: 7. The CDR3 DNA sequence: TGTGCCAGCAGCTACGACAGGGCTTCTTATGGCTACACCTTC. It translates to CASSYDRASYGYTF.

A word on this clone: This is likely an artifact of a read error, given a far larger clone one base away. V and J are TRBV9 and TRBJ1-1, with D unresolved. Germline CDR1 is SGDLS and CDR2 is YYNGEE. This CDR3 has 12 amino acids. Between the trimmed V and J ends, which lost 4 bases and 4 bases, there was a span of 8 bases. CDR3 sequence: CASSPSGTEAFF. As DNA, the CDR3 is TGTGCCAGCAGCCCCTCCGGCACTGAAGCTTTCTTT.

The chain employs TRBV6-6 and TRBJ2-1, with a possible D match to TRBD2 (5 bases). The CDR3 runs to 12 residues. V was clipped by 8 bases and J by 4 bases, with 9 bases between them. Germline CDR1 MNHNY, CDR2 SVGAGI (reference sequence). This chain's CDR3 is CASEGLYNEQFF. The CDR3 coding sequence is TGTGCCAGCGAGGGATTATACAATGAGCAGTTCTTC.

This rearrangement joins TRBV11-2 to TRBJ2-3; TRBD1 aligns across 7 bases. Per the germline V gene, CDR1 is SGHAT and CDR2 is FQNNGV. CDR3 length: 16 residues. V lost 0 bases to trimming and J lost 0 bases; unmatched junction nucleotides: 3. CDR3 sequence reads: CASSLETGHSTDTQYF. The CDR3, as DNA: TGTGCCAGCAGCTTAGAGACAGGGCATAGCACAGATACGCAGTATTTT. Together with reference TRBV11-2 and TRBJ2-3, the CDR3 gives the full variable domain: EAGVAQSPRYKIIEKRQSVAFWCNPISGHATLYWYQQILGQGPKLLIQFQNNGVVDDSQLPKDRFSAERLKGVDSTLKIQPAKLEDSAVYLCASSLETGHSTDTQYFGPGTRLTVL.

The chain is built from TRBV7-2 and TRBJ1-2; no definite D call. The germline CDR1 and CDR2 sequences are SGHTA and FQGNSA. CDR3 size: 17 residues. The V and J ends lost 4 bases and 5 bases respectively, with 23 bases between them. The CDR3 sequence is CASSSGARVSNMYGYTF. In DNA, the CDR3 is TGTGCCAGCAGCTCGGGCGCGAGGGTATCAAACATGTATGGCTACACCTTC.

The chain recombines TRBV5-1 with TRBJ2-7; TRBD2 matches at 8 bases. Unmatched junction bases numbered 4, after V lost 0 bases and J lost 5 bases. The CDR3 totals 14 residues. The germline CDR1 and CDR2 sequences are SGHRS and YFSETQ. The CDR3 here is CASSLGGLVDEQYF. The CDR3, as DNA: TGCGCCAGCAGCTTGGGGGGACTAGTTGACGAGCAGTACTTC.

The V gene is TRBV5-8, the J gene TRBJ2-5; the match to TRBD1 covers 9 bases. The V segment lost 5 bases and the J segment 4 bases; nucleotides outside the gene matches: 3. This CDR3 contains 13 residues. Germline V CDR1 and CDR2: SGHTS, YDEGEE. The CDR3 DNA follows: TGTGCCAGCAGAAGGACAGGGGTAGAGACCCAGTACTTC. Translating it yields CASRRTGVETQYF.

This clone was detected only once. The chain has TRBV29-1 and TRBJ2-1; D remains ambiguous. The V end lost 4 bases, the J end lost 6 bases, and 7 bases lay between the germline ends. CDR1 SQVTM and CDR2 ANQGSEA come from the germline V gene. CDR3 size: 11 residues. The CDR3 reads CSVVIANEQFF. The DNA for the CDR3 is TGCAGCGTTGTGATCGCCAATGAGCAGTTCTTC.

This chain links TRBV5-8 with TRBJ1-2, with 8 bases aligning to TRBD1. Germline assignment: CDR1 SGHTS and CDR2 YDEGEE. This CDR3 region has 14 residues. The V segment lost 3 bases and the J segment 5 bases; nucleotides outside the gene matches: 6. DNA of the CDR3: TGTGCCAGCAGCTGGACCGGGACAGGTTATGGCTACACCTTC. This sequence encodes CASSWTGTGYGYTF.

This clone has only one observation. The chain couples TRBV5-4 to TRBJ2-1, with 8 bases that match TRBD1. The germline CDR1 and CDR2 sequences are SGHNT and YYREEE (reference sequence). This CDR3 spans 14 amino acids. V lost 3 bases to trimming and J lost 4 bases; unmatched junction nucleotides: 3. For the CDR3, the DNA is TGTGCCAGCAGCTGGAGGACAGGGTACAATGAGCAGTTCTTC. It specifies CASSWRTGYNEQFF. The full variable domain, its missing parts supplied by reference TRBV5-4 and TRBJ2-1, is ETGVTQSPTHLIKTRGQQVTLRCSSQSGHNTVSWYQQALGQGPQFIFQYYREEENGRGNFPPRFSGLQFPNYSSELNVNALELDDSALYLCASSWRTGYNEQFFGPGTRLTVL.

The rearrangement joins TRBV25-1 to TRBJ1-6; no clear D. V was pared by 5 bases and J by 7 bases, with 12 bases between. This CDR3 is built from 14 residues. Germline V lookup: CDR1 MGHDK, CDR2 SYGVNS. CDR3 nucleotide sequence: TGTGCCAGCAGTCCCCGCGGAGGGAATTCACCCCTCCACTTT. Its translation is CASSPRGGNSPLHF.

The V gene is TRBV5-1, the J gene TRBJ2-3; perhaps TRBD2 as D (6 bases). In germline, CDR1 is SGHRS, CDR2 YFSETQ. The ends were cut back, 2 bases at V and 6 bases at J, with 10 bases in the middle. The CDR3 is 13 residues long. The CDR3 DNA follows: TGCGCCAGCAGCTTCACCGGGGGTGATACGCAGTATTTT. Residues: CASSFTGGDTQYF.

V and J are TRBV4-2 and TRBJ2-4, with 7 bases aligning to TRBD1. Germline V gene lookup returns CDR1 LGHNA and CDR2 YNFKEQ. The V gene end was trimmed by 1 base and the J gene end by 8 bases; junction bases not matched to a gene: 2. The CDR3 is 13 residues long. CDR3 bases: TGTGCCAGCAGCCAAGGGCAGGGGGACATTCAGTACTTC. Translating gives CASSQGQGDIQYF.

V usage is TRBV6-5 and J usage is TRBJ2-2; no clear D. The germline CDR1 and CDR2 sequences are MNHEY and SVGAGI. This CDR3 is built from 13 residues. V was shortened by 4 bases and J by 5 bases, with 8 bases between the two germline ends. For the CDR3, the DNA is TGTGCCAGCAGTTCTCTAGGAACCGGGGAGCTGTTTTTT. Encoded protein: CASSSLGTGELFF.

This clone was seen a few times. V is TRBV6-1 and J is TRBJ2-7, with D unclear. V lost 3 bases to trimming and J lost 3 bases, with 6 bases between them. This CDR3 is 12 amino acids long. The germline CDR1 and CDR2 sequences are MNHNS and SASEGT. Written as DNA, the CDR3 is TGTGCCAGCAGTGAGTGGCTCTACGAGCAGTACTTC. As protein: CASSEWLYEQYF.

The CDR3 bases are TGTGCCAGCAGTTACGGGGACAGTTGGGGCGAGCAGTACTTC. This sequence encodes CASSYGDSWGEQYF. The chain carries TRBV6-5 and TRBJ2-7; 7 nucleotides agree with TRBD1. The V gene end was trimmed by 2 bases and the J gene end by 6 bases; junction bases not matched to a gene: 7. This CDR3 contains 14 residues. CDR1 MNHEY and CDR2 SVGAGI come from the germline V gene.

This clone has a single count. The chain is built from TRBV5-4 and TRBJ1-6; weak D call: TRBD1 (5 bases). CDR1 is SGHNT, CDR2 YYREEE, per germline (reference sequence). There are 14 residues in the CDR3. The V end was cut by 4 bases, the J end by 4 bases, with 9 bases between. The CDR3 here is CASSSTGYNSPLHF. The CDR3 DNA reads as TGTGCCAGCAGCAGTACAGGATATAATTCACCCCTCCACTTT.

The chain combines TRBV5-1 with TRBJ2-3; possibly TRBD2 for D (5 bases). Germline CDR1 SGHRS, CDR2 YFSETQ. The CDR3 covers 15 residues. The V end lost 0 bases, the J end lost 2 bases, and 10 bases lay between the germline ends. For the CDR3, the DNA is TGCGCCAGCAGCTTGGACGGGGTAAACACAGATACGCAGTATTTT. Translating it yields CASSLDGVNTDTQYF.

The gene calls are TRBV7-8 and TRBJ2-1; unclear D gene. The V and J ends lost 4 bases and 5 bases respectively, with 9 bases between them. This CDR3 contains 13 residues. The V gene's germline CDR1 is SGHVS and CDR2 FQNEAQ. The CDR3 spells CASSYGRDNEQFF. CDR3 DNA sequence: TGTGCCAGCAGCTACGGACGGGACAATGAGCAGTTCTTC.

This clone came up once. The chain employs TRBV2 and TRBJ2-7, with D possibly being TRBD2 (5 bases). Germline V lookup: CDR1 SNHLY, CDR2 FYNNEI. The CDR3 consists of 13 residues. Trimming removed 6 bases from V and 1 base from J, with 10 bases in between. CDR3 DNA sequence: TGTGCCAGCAGGGACTGGAATTCCTACGAGCAGTACTTC. It specifies CASRDWNSYEQYF.

The chain joins TRBV29-1 to TRBJ1-1; possible D gene TRBD1, 6 bases. Germline CDR1 and CDR2: SQVTM and ANQGSEA. V was cut by 5 bases and J by 2 bases, with 12 bases left in between. This CDR3 has 13 amino acids. The CDR3 loop is CSVLGQLNTEAFF. The CDR3 DNA sequence: TGCAGCGTTTTAGGACAGCTTAACACTGAAGCTTTCTTT.

V is TRBV5-1 and J is TRBJ2-7, with D perhaps being TRBD1 or TRBD2 (5 bases each). CDR3 length equals 17 residues. V lost 0 bases and J lost 0, with 16 bases in between. CDR1 and CDR2 (germline): SGHRS, YFSETQ. DNA for the CDR3: TGCGCCAGCAGCTTGGGAGGTGGGGCAGGGAGCTCCTACGAGCAGTACTTC. It codes for CASSLGGGAGSSYEQYF.